This T cell receptor (beta chain) was sequenced for a study of lymphopenia after photon versus proton radiotherapy. Clones were sequenced by immunoSEQ multiplex PCR, and TCRdb holds only the in-frame ones, with some missing. The sample has more than 50,000 clones; 80% to 90% are singletons. The input for sequencing was peripheral blood, taken from a patient treated with photon-based radiotherapy. This clonotype was sampled from a man over 45 with gastric cancer.

The CDR3 loop reads CASSYPQQDEQYF. The CDR3 DNA follows: TGTGCCAGCAGTTACCCCCAGCAGGACGAGCAGTACTTC. The chain has TRBV6-5 and TRBJ2-7; D not certain. Germline values: CDR1 MNHEY, CDR2 SVGAGI. The CDR3 is 13 amino acids. V was trimmed by 2 bases and J by 5 bases, leaving 10 bases between them.